Shown below are 27 T cell receptor beta chains from a single sample sequenced in a study of blood T cell repertoires in COVID-19. Using immunoSEQ multiplex PCR, the repertoire was profiled, and TCRdb retains in-frame clones only, with some absent. The sample carries 200,000 to 250,000 clones, more than 75% recorded once. The specimen sequenced was peripheral blood. These receptors were collected from a man in his forties or fifties with acute or convalescent COVID-19.

The V call is TRBV2, the J call TRBJ1-1, with no clear D. CDR3 length: 14 residues. V shed 3 bases and J shed 1 base, with 9 bases lying between them. Looked up from germline, CDR1 is SNHLY and CDR2 is FYNNEI. In DNA, the CDR3 is TGTGCCAGCAGTGAGAGGGTCGGGAACACTGAAGCTTTCTTT. It specifies CASSERVGNTEAFF. Together with reference TRBV2 and TRBJ1-1, the CDR3 gives the full variable domain: EPEVTQTPSHQVTQMGQEVILRCVPISNHLYFYWYRQILGQKVEFLVSFYNNEISEKSEIFDDQFSVERPDGSNFTLKIRSTKLEDSAMYFCASSERVGNTEAFFGQGTRLTVV.

V usage is TRBV7-9 and J usage is TRBJ2-2; the match to TRBD1 covers 7 bases. The CDR3 is made up of 15 amino acids. Germline CDR1 reads SEHNR; CDR2 reads FQNEAQ (reference sequence). The V gene end was trimmed by 7 bases and the J gene end by 3 bases; junction bases not matched to a gene: 8. The CDR3, as DNA: TGTGCCAGCAACGTCGGGACAGCGGACACCGGGGAGCTGTTTTTT. As protein: CASNVGTADTGELFF.

The V gene is TRBV5-8, the J gene TRBJ2-5, with D maybe TRBD2 (5 bases). Trimming took 0 bases from V and 2 from J, leaving 8 bases between them. Germline V CDR1 and CDR2: SGHTS, YDEGEE. The CDR3 is 14 amino acids. CDR3 residues: CASSLGLQQETQYF. Here the CDR3 DNA reads TGTGCCAGCAGCTTGGGACTACAGCAAGAGACCCAGTACTTC.

The genes are TRBV5-8 and TRBJ2-3; no clear D gene. Germline loops: CDR1 SGHTS, CDR2 YDEGEE. The V end was cut by 0 bases, the J end by 7 bases, with 9 bases between. The CDR3 runs 13 residues. DNA for the CDR3: TGTGCCAGCAGCTTGGATAGCCCATATACGCAGTATTTT. Amino acid sequence: CASSLDSPYTQYF.

Comments on this clone: The sample carries other DNA sequences with the same CDR3. The chain joins TRBV12-3 or TRBV12-4 to TRBJ1-2; D is unclear. Between the trimmed V and J ends, which lost 3 bases and 5 bases, there was a span of 7 bases. This CDR3 is built from 12 residues. This chain's CDR3 is CASSLQNYGYTF. The CDR3 nucleotides read TGTGCCAGCAGTTTGCAGAATTATGGCTACACCTTC.

The CDR3 DNA is TGCGCCAGCAGTGAGACTCCGGGGAGCCCCACAGATACGCAGTATTTT. Translated, it gives CASSETPGSPTDTQYF. The chain uses TRBV10-1 and TRBJ2-3, with D tentatively TRBD2 (5 bases). Trimming shortened V by 2 bases and J by 2 bases, and 14 bases separated the two germline ends. CDR1 and CDR2 (germline): WNHNN, SYGVQD (reference sequence). The CDR3 is 16 amino acids.

This chain connects TRBV5-1 to TRBJ2-1; TRBD2 matches 7 bases. With V trimmed by 1 base and J by 4 bases, 5 bases remained unmatched. The CDR3 contains 15 residues. From germline, CDR1 is SGHRS and CDR2 YFSETQ. CDR3 region: CASSLQGEGYNEQFF. CDR3 in DNA: TGCGCCAGCAGCTTGCAAGGGGAGGGGTACAATGAGCAGTTCTTC.

V is TRBV19 and J is TRBJ1-1; D unclear. V was cut by 6 bases and J by 3 bases, with 5 bases left in between. CDR3 length: 11 residues. Looked up from germline, CDR1 is LNHDA and CDR2 is SQIVND (reference sequence). CDR3 region: CASRTDTEAFF. In DNA form, the CDR3 reads TGTGCCAGTAGAACAGACACTGAAGCTTTCTTT.

The chain uses TRBV7-2 and TRBJ1-2, with D possibly being TRBD1 (5 bases). The CDR3 runs 13 residues. Trimming took off 4 bases at V and 3 bases at J, with 9 bases between the two ends. Germline V gene sequence: CDR1 SGHTA, CDR2 FQGNSA. The CDR3 region has the DNA TGTGCCAGCAGCTCGGACACCGACTATGGCTACACCTTC. This translates into CASSSDTDYGYTF.

The chain uses TRBV12-3 or TRBV12-4 and TRBJ1-1; D is ambiguous. The V gene lost 8 bases and the J gene lost 4 bases, with 14 bases spanning the gap. The CDR3 sequence is 13 residues long. DNA for the CDR3: TGTGCCAGCGTACCGCCCGGGTTCACTGAAGCTTTCTTT. Amino acids: CASVPPGFTEAFF.

J is TRBJ2-5 and V is TRBV3-1 (or the pseudogene TRBV3-2); tentative D call: TRBD1 (5 bases). The CDR3 is made up of 14 amino acids. V was trimmed by 1 base and J by 4 bases, leaving 10 bases between them. CDR1 and CDR2 from the germline V gene are LGHDT and YNNKEL (reference sequence). CDR3 region: CASSQARGIETQYF. CDR3 DNA sequence: TGTGCCAGCAGCCAAGCTAGGGGTATAGAGACCCAGTACTTC.

CDR3 sequence: CASSSSPGTGPSGNTIYF. The DNA of the CDR3 is TGTGCCAGCAGCTCGAGTCCCGGGACAGGGCCCTCTGGAAACACCATATATTTT. The chain joins TRBV5-5 to TRBJ1-3, with TRBD1 matching over 9 bases. The germline V gene encodes CDR1 SGHKS and CDR2 YYEKEE (reference sequence). The CDR3 is 18 residues long. Germline trimming cut 3 bases from V and 0 bases from J; bases unmatched to any gene: 10.

This sequence joins TRBV7-3 and TRBJ2-1, with TRBD2 matching over 12 bases. V trimming: 2 bases; J trimming: 9 bases; junction bases outside the gene matches: 2. The CDR3 totals 14 residues. CDR1 and CDR2 (germline): SGHTA, FQGTGA. The CDR3 DNA sequence: TGTGCCAGCAGCTTACTAGCGGGGGGGACTGAGCAGTTCTTC. Translated, it gives CASSLLAGGTEQFF.

The CDR3 protein is CASHTQGSYNEQFF. The CDR3 DNA sequence: TGTGCCAGCCATACCCAGGGGTCCTACAATGAGCAGTTCTTC. The V and J genes are TRBV7-9 and TRBJ2-1; perhaps TRBD1 as D (6 bases). Germline values: CDR1 SEHNR, CDR2 FQNEAQ (reference sequence). This CDR3 is built from 14 residues. The germline V and J ends were trimmed by 8 bases and 1 base, with 12 bases remaining between them. The full variable domain, rest sourced from reference TRBV7-9 and TRBJ2-1, is DTGVSQNPRHKITKRGQNVTFRCDPISEHNRLYWYRQTLGQGPEFLTYFQNEAQLEKSRLLSDRFSAERPKGSFSTLEIQRTEQGDSAMYLCASHTQGSYNEQFFGPGTRLTVL.

The chain uses TRBV28 and TRBJ1-4; no firm D call. CDR1 MDHEN and CDR2 SYDVKM come from the germline V gene. V lost 4 bases and J lost 6, with 9 bases in between. This CDR3 contains 13 residues. CDR3 sequence (DNA): TGTGCCAGCAGTTCATCACTAGATGAAAAACTGTTTTTT. As protein: CASSSSLDEKLFF.

The chain joins TRBV25-1 to TRBJ1-3; D possibly corresponds to TRBD1 (5 bases). V was trimmed by 6 bases and J by 4 bases, leaving 13 bases between them. The CDR3 length is 14 residues. Germline lookup yields CDR1 MGHDK and CDR2 SYGVNS. Here the CDR3 DNA reads TGTGCCAGCAGGGGGGGGGTAAAAGGAAACACCATATATTTT. Amino acid sequence: CASRGGVKGNTIYF.

The rearrangement uses TRBV3-1 (or the pseudogene TRBV3-2) and TRBJ2-4; D might be TRBD1 (6 bases). V gave up 0 bases and J gave up 7 bases, with 13 bases separating them. The CDR3 has 15 residues. Germline V gene data show CDR1 as LGHDT and CDR2 as YNNKEL (reference sequence). The CDR3 sequence is CASSQDRRQGNIQYF. For the CDR3, the DNA is TGTGCCAGCAGCCAAGATAGAAGGCAGGGGAACATTCAGTACTTC.

This clone appeared a single time. The chain carries TRBV12-3 or TRBV12-4 and TRBJ1-2, with a tentative D call TRBD1 (6 bases). Trimming left V 5 bases short and J 4 bases short, with 11 bases between. The CDR3 totals 13 residues. The CDR3 DNA reads as TGTGCCAGCAGTCTACAGGGCCTCTATGGCTACACCTTC. This codes for CASSLQGLYGYTF.

This clone was seen more than once but under ten times. The V gene is TRBV2, the J gene TRBJ2-7; no reliable D call. The CDR3 has 12 residues. Germline assignment: CDR1 SNHLY and CDR2 FYNNEI. Trimming shortened V by 4 bases and J by 3 bases, and 7 bases separated the two germline ends. The CDR3 DNA reads TGTGCCAGCAGTGTACGCGGCTACGAGCAGTACTTC. As protein: CASSVRGYEQYF.

This chain uses TRBV10-1 with TRBJ1-1; tentatively, D is TRBD1 (5 bases). The CDR3 is made up of 15 amino acids. Germline loops: CDR1 WNHNN, CDR2 SYGVQD (reference sequence). V was clipped by 2 bases and J by 8 bases, with 18 bases between them. The CDR3 region is CASSEKGRGEMEAFF. DNA for the CDR3: TGCGCCAGCAGTGAGAAAGGCCGGGGGGAGATGGAAGCTTTCTTT.

In its sample, this clone was seen a few times. V is TRBV18 and J is TRBJ1-1; D unclear. Trimming took 6 bases from V and 5 from J, leaving 16 bases between them. The CDR3 contains 14 residues. Looked up from germline, CDR1 is KGHSH and CDR2 is LQKENI. CDR3 in DNA: TGTGCCAGCTCTCTCTCACCCGGGGAAACTGAAGCTTTCTTT. Translating gives CASSLSPGETEAFF.

The V gene is TRBV4-1, the J gene TRBJ1-2; 9 nucleotides agree with TRBD1. The CDR3 has 14 residues. V shed 0 bases, J shed 7 bases, and the junction held 3 bases outside the gene matches. Germline CDR1 is MGHRA and CDR2 is YSYEKL. The CDR3 DNA reads TGCGCCAGCAGCCAAGAGGACAGGGGTGGTGGCTACACCTTC. This encodes CASSQEDRGGGYTF.

This clone is a singleton in its sample. The CDR3 nucleotides read TGTGCCAGCAGTCCGAGGCTCGGCACTGAAGCTTTCTTT. Translated, it gives CASSPRLGTEAFF. V and J are TRBV27 and TRBJ1-1; no reliable D call. The CDR3 loop spans 13 amino acids. Looked up from germline, CDR1 is MNHEY and CDR2 is SMNVEV (reference sequence). V was trimmed by 5 bases and J by 4 bases, leaving 11 bases between them.

The chain joins TRBV4-1 to TRBJ1-2, with 10 bases that match TRBD1. The V gene end was trimmed by 2 bases and the J gene end by 8 bases; junction bases not matched to a gene: 11. The germline V gene encodes CDR1 MGHRA and CDR2 YSYEKL. The CDR3 length is 16 residues. For the CDR3, the DNA is TGCGCCAGCAGCCAACCCTCTGGGGACAGGGGAGGGGGCTACACCTTC. It yields the protein CASSQPSGDRGGGYTF.

V gene TRBV7-7 combines with J gene TRBJ2-7; the match to TRBD1 covers 7 bases. This CDR3 comprises 17 residues. Germline lookup yields CDR1 SSHAT and CDR2 FNYEAQ (reference sequence). V shed 1 base, J shed 4 bases, and the junction held 13 bases outside the gene matches. The CDR3 spells CASSLGGGQGTRYEQYF. CDR3 DNA: TGTGCCAGCAGCTTAGGAGGGGGCCAAGGGACCAGGTACGAGCAGTACTTC.

The genes are TRBV19 and TRBJ1-2; 9 bases agree with TRBD1. The CDR3 is made up of 13 amino acids. The trim removed 8 bases at V and 3 bases at J, leaving 4 bases unmatched. CDR1 is LNHDA and CDR2 is SQIVND in the germline V gene (reference sequence). The CDR3 region is CASRGTGYYGYTF. The CDR3 bases are TGTGCCAGTCGGGGGACAGGGTACTATGGCTACACCTTC.

This clone was seen a single time. The rearrangement joins TRBV4-1 to TRBJ2-6; D possibly corresponds to TRBD1 (6 bases). V was clipped by 3 bases and J by 0 bases, with 12 bases between them. The germline V gene encodes CDR1 MGHRA and CDR2 YSYEKL. The CDR3 extends over 17 amino acids. The CDR3, as DNA: TGCGCCAGCAGCCACGCCGGACAGTCCTCTGGGGCCAACGTCCTGACTTTC. This translates into CASSHAGQSSGANVLTF.